Below, 18 T cell receptor beta chains from the same sample are listed, as sequenced in a study of naive and memory T cell subsets. Two oligonucleotides, mixed equimolar, formed the beta constant-region primer covering TRBC1 and TRBC2. Using its own MiXCR run on the UMI-ligation and nested PCR reads, TCRdb lists one record per CDR3 protein. The data hold some 85,000 distinct CDR3 sequences, with around 14% observed a single time. The sequenced sample was central memory CD4+ T cells from blood. These receptors were obtained from a human donor in good health.

This clonotype was seen only a few times. The chain couples TRBV5-4 to TRBJ2-5; D may be TRBD1 (6 bases). CDR1 and CDR2 from the germline V gene are SGHNT and YYREEE (reference sequence). V was pared by 0 bases and J by 5 bases, with 11 bases between. The CDR3 is 14 residues long. The CDR3 region has the DNA TGTGCCAGCAGCTTGGAAGGGGGAGTGGAGACCCAGTACTTC. It is translated as CASSLEGGVETQYF.

This clonotype has a count of ten or more. The V call is TRBV7-8, the J call TRBJ1-2; 10 nucleotides align to TRBD1. The germline V gene encodes CDR1 SGHVS and CDR2 FQNEAQ. Trimming at V came to 5 bases and at J to 7 bases, leaving 10 bases not matched to a gene. The CDR3 is made up of 15 amino acids. The CDR3 region is CASSETDRGSRGYTF. The CDR3 DNA is TGTGCCAGCAGCGAAACGGACAGGGGGTCTCGTGGCTACACCTTC.

This sequence joins TRBV5-1 and TRBJ2-2; D remains unclear. In germline, CDR1 is SGHRS, CDR2 YFSETQ. This CDR3 is built from 14 residues. V was cut by 5 bases and J by 1 base, with 9 bases left in between. Written as DNA, the CDR3 is TGCGCCAGCAGGGAGCAGTTGAACACCGGGGAGCTGTTTTTT. Translated: CASREQLNTGELFF.

The chain is built from TRBV12-3 or TRBV12-4 and TRBJ2-7; the D is unclear. The V gene lost 6 bases and the J gene lost 3 bases, with 12 bases spanning the gap. This CDR3 is built from 13 residues. CDR3 residues: CASSRNSVYEQYF. CDR3 coding DNA: TGTGCCAGCAGCCGTAACAGTGTCTACGAGCAGTACTTC.

This clonotype was counted many times. The genes are TRBV20-1 and TRBJ1-5; D remains unclear. Trimming shortened V by 1 base and J by 5 bases, and 12 bases separated the two germline ends. Per germline, CDR1 DFQATT and CDR2 SNEGSKA (reference sequence). CDR3 length: 14 residues. This CDR3 is CSARGPVLDQPQHF. In nucleotides, the CDR3 is TGCAGTGCTAGAGGCCCCGTACTCGATCAGCCCCAGCATTTT.

This clonotype was counted ten times or more. The V and J genes are TRBV25-1 and TRBJ2-3, with 7 positions matching TRBD2. This CDR3 has 14 residues. Germline V gene sequence: CDR1 MGHDK, CDR2 SYGVNS. V shed 2 bases and J 4 bases; nucleotides not matched to a gene: 3. DNA for the CDR3: TGTGCCAGCAGTGAAACGGGAGGAGCAGATACGCAGTATTTT. Translating it yields CASSETGGADTQYF.

This clonotype was counted at least ten times. This chain links TRBV29-1 with TRBJ2-7, with D unclear. Germline-derived CDR1 and CDR2 are SQVTM and ANQGSEA. The length of the CDR3 is 14 residues. Trimming shortened V by 6 bases and J by 4 bases, and 19 bases separated the two germline ends. This CDR3 reads CSVCRSTNTYEQYF. The CDR3 DNA reads TGCAGCGTATGCCGATCGACGAACACTTACGAGCAGTACTTC.

This chain connects TRBV2 to TRBJ2-7; D is tentatively TRBD1 or TRBD2 (5 bases each). Germline CDR1 reads SNHLY; CDR2 reads FYNNEI. V was cut by 8 bases and J by 9 bases, with 17 bases left in between. The CDR3 runs to 12 residues. This CDR3 is CASGWDRPGQYF. For the CDR3, the DNA is TGTGCCAGCGGCTGGGACCGCCCGGGGCAGTACTTC.

The genes are TRBV15 and TRBJ2-5; 7 bases map to TRBD1. The CDR3 contains 16 residues. Germline CDR1 reads LNHNV; CDR2 reads YYDKDF (reference sequence). Germline trimming cut 0 bases from V and 2 bases from J; bases unmatched to any gene: 6. This chain's CDR3 is CATSREGDSHQETQYF. CDR3 nucleotide sequence: TGTGCCACCAGCAGAGAGGGGGACAGCCATCAAGAGACCCAGTACTTC.

This clonotype was detected a few times. The V and J genes are TRBV23-1 and TRBJ1-1, with TRBD1 matching 8 bases. TRBV23-1 is an ORF for which the function is uncertain. CDR3 length equals 17 residues. V lost 0 bases, J lost 1 base, and 7 bases stayed unmatched. CDR3 bases: TGCGCCAGCAGTCAATCGACAGGGGTCCCAGGGAACACTGAAGCTTTCTTT. Amino acids: CASSQSTGVPGNTEAFF.

Here the CDR3 DNA reads TGTGCCAGCAGCGCGACAGGGTCTAGCAATCAGCCCCAGCATTTT. Translation gives CASSATGSSNQPQHF. The V and J genes are TRBV7-2 and TRBJ1-5, with TRBD1 matching 7 bases. Germline CDR1 is SGHTA and CDR2 is FQGNSA. With V trimmed by 5 bases and J by 0 bases, 4 bases remained unmatched. The CDR3 spans 15 residues.

The chain carries TRBV29-1 and TRBJ2-3; a possible D gene is TRBD2 (6 bases). In germline, CDR1 is SQVTM, CDR2 ANQGSEA. Trimming pared 4 bases from V and 7 bases from J, leaving 15 bases between. The CDR3 is made up of 13 amino acids. The CDR3 nucleotides read TGCAGCGTTGTCCTCAAGGCGGGGTATACGCAGTATTTT. It translates to CSVVLKAGYTQYF.

This clonotype was seen a few times. The gene calls are TRBV11-2 and TRBJ1-6, with D perhaps matching TRBD1 (6 bases). The CDR3 has 18 residues. V gave up 4 bases and J gave up 4 bases, with 20 bases separating them. The germline CDR1 and CDR2 sequences are SGHAT and FQNNGV. The CDR3 here is CASSSVPQQTGYNSPLHF. The DNA of the CDR3 is TGTGCCAGCAGCTCCGTCCCTCAGCAGACAGGTTATAATTCACCCCTCCACTTT.

The chain couples TRBV7-2 to TRBJ2-3; 8 positions match TRBD2. Trimming removed 8 bases from V and 4 bases from J; junction bases left unmatched: 11. CDR1 and CDR2 from the germline V gene are SGHTA and FQGNSA. The CDR3 consists of 15 residues. CDR3: CASALGLGGADTQYF. CDR3 nucleotide sequence: TGTGCCAGCGCGTTGGGACTAGGTGGGGCAGATACGCAGTATTTT.

This sequence joins TRBV18 and TRBJ1-5, with D perhaps matching TRBD1 (6 bases). The CDR3 totals 15 residues. The germline gives CDR1 KGHSH, CDR2 LQKENI. The V end lost 1 base, the J end lost 5 bases, and 12 bases lay between the germline ends. In nucleotides, the CDR3 is TGTGCCAGCTCACCACGGCCAGGGGAACATCAGCCCCAGCATTTT. It codes for CASSPRPGEHQPQHF.

The chain combines TRBV11-2 with TRBJ2-1; 10 bases agree with TRBD2. This CDR3 region has 14 residues. Per germline, CDR1 SGHAT and CDR2 FQNNGV. Germline trimming cut 4 bases from V and 6 bases from J; bases unmatched to any gene: 3. The CDR3 bases are TGTGCCAGCAGCTCGGGACTAGCGCCCAATGAGCAGTTCTTC. It is translated as CASSSGLAPNEQFF.

The table lists this clonotype with a few counts. The chain has TRBV7-2 and TRBJ2-1, with 8 bases matching TRBD2. Germline V gene lookup returns CDR1 SGHTA and CDR2 FQGNSA. After removal of 0 bases from V and 8 bases from J, the junction contained 6 bases not matched to a gene. The CDR3 has 15 residues. The CDR3 spells CASSLALAETDEQFF. For the CDR3, the DNA is TGTGCCAGCAGCTTAGCACTAGCGGAGACCGATGAGCAGTTCTTC.

The chain is built from TRBV12-3 or TRBV12-4 and TRBJ1-3; D gene ambiguous. V was shortened by 3 bases and J by 1 base, with 7 bases between the two germline ends. The CDR3 extends over 14 amino acids. This chain's CDR3 is CASSFQDSGNTIYF. CDR3 nucleotide sequence: TGTGCCAGCAGTTTCCAGGATTCTGGAAACACCATATATTTT.